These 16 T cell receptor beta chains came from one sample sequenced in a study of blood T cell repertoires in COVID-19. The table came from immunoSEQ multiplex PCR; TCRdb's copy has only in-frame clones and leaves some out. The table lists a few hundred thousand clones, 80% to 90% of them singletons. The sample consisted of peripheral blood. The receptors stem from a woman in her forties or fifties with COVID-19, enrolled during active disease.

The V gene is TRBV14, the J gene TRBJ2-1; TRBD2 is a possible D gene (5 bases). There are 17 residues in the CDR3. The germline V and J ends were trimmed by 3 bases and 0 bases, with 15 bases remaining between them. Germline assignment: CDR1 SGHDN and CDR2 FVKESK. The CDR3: CASSQQWGESSYNEQFF. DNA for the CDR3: TGTGCCAGCAGCCAGCAGTGGGGAGAGAGCTCCTACAATGAGCAGTTCTTC.

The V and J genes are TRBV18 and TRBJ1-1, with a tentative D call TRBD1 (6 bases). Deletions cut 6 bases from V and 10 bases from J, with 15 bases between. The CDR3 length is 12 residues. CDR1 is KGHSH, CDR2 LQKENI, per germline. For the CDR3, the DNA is TGTGCCAGCTCTCTTAACAGGGAGTCAGCTTTCTTT. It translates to CASSLNRESAFF.

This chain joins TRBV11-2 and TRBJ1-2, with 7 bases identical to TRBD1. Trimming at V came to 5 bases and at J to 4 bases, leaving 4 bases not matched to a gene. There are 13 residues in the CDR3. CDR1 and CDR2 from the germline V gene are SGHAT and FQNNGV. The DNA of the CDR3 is TGTGCCAGCAGCCCCGAGGGGGCCTATGGCTACACCTTC. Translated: CASSPEGAYGYTF.

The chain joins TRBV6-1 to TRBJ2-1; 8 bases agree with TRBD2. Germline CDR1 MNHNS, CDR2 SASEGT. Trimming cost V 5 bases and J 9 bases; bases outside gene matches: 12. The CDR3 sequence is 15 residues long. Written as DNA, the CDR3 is TGTGCCAGCAGTTTGGGGCTAGCGGGTCTGCGTGAGCAGTTCTTC. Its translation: CASSLGLAGLREQFF.

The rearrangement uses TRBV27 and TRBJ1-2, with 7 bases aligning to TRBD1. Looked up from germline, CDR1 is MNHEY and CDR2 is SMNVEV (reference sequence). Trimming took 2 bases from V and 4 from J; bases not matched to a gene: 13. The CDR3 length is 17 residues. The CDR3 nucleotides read TGTGCCAGCAGTTTAGACAGGGCTTCCGGAACTCTCTATGGCTACACCTTC. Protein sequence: CASSLDRASGTLYGYTF.

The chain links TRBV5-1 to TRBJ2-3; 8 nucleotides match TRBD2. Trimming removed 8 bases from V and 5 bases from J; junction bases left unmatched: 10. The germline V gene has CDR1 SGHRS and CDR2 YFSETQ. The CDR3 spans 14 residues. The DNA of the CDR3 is TGCGCCAGTAAAACTAGCGGAGGGGGAGATACGCAGTATTTT. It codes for CASKTSGGGDTQYF.

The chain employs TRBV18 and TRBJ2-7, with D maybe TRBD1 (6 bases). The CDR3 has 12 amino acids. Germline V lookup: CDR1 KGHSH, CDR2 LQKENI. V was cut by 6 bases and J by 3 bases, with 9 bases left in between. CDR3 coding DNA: TGTGCCAGCTCGCAGGGGTTCTACGAGCAGTACTTC. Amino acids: CASSQGFYEQYF.

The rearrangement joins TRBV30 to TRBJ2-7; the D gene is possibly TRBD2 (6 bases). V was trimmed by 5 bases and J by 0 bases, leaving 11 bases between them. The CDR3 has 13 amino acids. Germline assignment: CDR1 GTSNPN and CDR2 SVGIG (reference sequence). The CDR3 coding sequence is TGTGCCTGGGTGGAGGGTCTCTCCTACGAGCAGTACTTC. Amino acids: CAWVEGLSYEQYF.

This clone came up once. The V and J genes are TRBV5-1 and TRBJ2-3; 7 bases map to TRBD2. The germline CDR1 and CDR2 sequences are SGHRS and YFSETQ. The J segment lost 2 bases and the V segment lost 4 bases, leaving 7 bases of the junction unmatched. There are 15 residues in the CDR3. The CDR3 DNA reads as TGCGCCAGCAGCGACCGGGAGGTACTCACAGATACGCAGTATTTT. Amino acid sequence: CASSDREVLTDTQYF.

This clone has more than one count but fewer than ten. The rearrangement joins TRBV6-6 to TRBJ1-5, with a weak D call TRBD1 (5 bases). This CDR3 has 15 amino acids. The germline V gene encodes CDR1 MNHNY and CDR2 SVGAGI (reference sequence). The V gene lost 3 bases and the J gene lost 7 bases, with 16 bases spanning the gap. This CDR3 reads CASSYSGDPTQPQHF. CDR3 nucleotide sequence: TGTGCCAGCAGTTATTCGGGGGATCCCACACAGCCCCAGCATTTT.

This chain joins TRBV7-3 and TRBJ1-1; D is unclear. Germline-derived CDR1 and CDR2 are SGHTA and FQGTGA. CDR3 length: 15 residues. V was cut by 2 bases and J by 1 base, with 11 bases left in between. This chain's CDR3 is CASSLEGVANTEAFF. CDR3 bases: TGTGCCAGCAGCTTAGAGGGAGTGGCGAACACTGAAGCTTTCTTT.

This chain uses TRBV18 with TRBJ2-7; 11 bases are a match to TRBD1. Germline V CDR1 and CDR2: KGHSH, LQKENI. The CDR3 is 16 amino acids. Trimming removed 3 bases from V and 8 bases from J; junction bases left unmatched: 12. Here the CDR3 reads CASSPITGTGGPQQYF. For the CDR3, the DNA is TGTGCCAGCTCACCCATCACCGGGACAGGGGGTCCTCAGCAGTACTTC.

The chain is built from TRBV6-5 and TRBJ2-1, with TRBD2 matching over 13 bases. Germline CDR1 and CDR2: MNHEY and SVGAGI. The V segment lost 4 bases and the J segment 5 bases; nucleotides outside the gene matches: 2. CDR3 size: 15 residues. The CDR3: CASSLGTSGNNEQFF. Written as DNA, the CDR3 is TGTGCCAGCAGTTTGGGGACTAGCGGGAACAATGAGCAGTTCTTC.

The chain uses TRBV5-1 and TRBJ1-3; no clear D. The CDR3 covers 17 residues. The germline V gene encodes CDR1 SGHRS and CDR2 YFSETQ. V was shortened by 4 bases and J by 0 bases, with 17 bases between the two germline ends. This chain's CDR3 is CASSAETRGRSGNTIYF. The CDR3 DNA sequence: TGCGCCAGCAGCGCGGAGACCCGAGGGCGCTCTGGAAACACCATATATTTT. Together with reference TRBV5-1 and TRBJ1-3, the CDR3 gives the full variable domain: KAGVTQTPRYLIKTRGQQVTLSCSPISGHRSVSWYQQTPGQGLQFLFEYFSETQRNKGNFPGRFSGRQFSNSRSEMNVSTLELGDSALYLCASSAETRGRSGNTIYFGEGSWLTVV.

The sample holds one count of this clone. The CDR3 bases are TGTGCCTGGAGTCGGGCGGGAAGGGCTTTCTTT. This codes for CAWSRAGRAFF. V is TRBV30 and J is TRBJ1-1; D unclear. The CDR3 contains 11 residues. Germline V gene data show CDR1 as GTSNPN and CDR2 as SVGIG (reference sequence). The V end was cut by 2 bases, the J end by 11 bases, with 12 bases between.

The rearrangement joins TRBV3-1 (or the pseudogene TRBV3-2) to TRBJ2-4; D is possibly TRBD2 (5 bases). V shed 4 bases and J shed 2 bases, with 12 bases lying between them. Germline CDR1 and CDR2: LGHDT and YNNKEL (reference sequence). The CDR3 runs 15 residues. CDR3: CASSRNRDSKNIQYF. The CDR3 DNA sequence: TGTGCCAGCAGCCGCAACCGGGATTCCAAAAACATTCAGTACTTC.